A selection of T cell receptor beta chains follows, all from one sample in a study of cytomegalovirus exposure and HLA in healthy donors. Using immunoSEQ multiplex PCR, the repertoire was profiled, and TCRdb retains in-frame clones only, with some absent. The sample lists about 180,000 clones, 70% to 85% seen once, with approximately 1.4% in the top ten. The sample taken for sequencing was PBMCs. These receptors were collected from a man between 18 and 35 years old in good health and CMV-seronegative. The CDR3 runs from the conserved cysteine through the conserved F or W. The D gene is left open where the match is weak. Expanded clones are given a class, and other clones once, few, many or no size at all.

length	V	D	J	size	DNA	CDR3
15	TRBV10-3	TRBD1	TRBJ1-2	once	TGTGCCATCAGTGCCACGGACAGGTTACACTATGGCTACACCTTC	CAISATDRLHYGYTF
15	TRBV4-3	.	TRBJ2-1	.	TGCGCCAGCAGCCAAGATAGGGGTCGATACAATGAGCAGTTCTTC	CASSQDRGRYNEQFF
12	TRBV6-1	.	TRBJ2-7	.	TGTGCCAGCAGTCCCCTAGCTTACGAGCAGTACTTC	CASSPLAYEQYF
13	TRBV28	.	TRBJ1-2	.	TGTGCCAGTAGGGGTCTGGACGGCTATGGCTACACCTTC	CASRGLDGYGYTF
14	TRBV25-1	TRBD1	TRBJ1-1	few	TGTGCCAGCAGTGAGGGACAGGCGGAAACTGAAGCTTTCTTT	CASSEGQAETEAFF
13	TRBV27	.	TRBJ2-7	.	TGTGCCAGCAGCCAGTCCTCTAGCCGCGAGCAGTACTTC	CASSQSSSREQYF
13	TRBV7-2	.	TRBJ1-1	.	TGTGCCAGCTGCTCGCGGCCCGGGACTGAAGCTTTCTTT	CASCSRPGTEAFF
15	TRBV19	TRBD2	TRBJ2-7	.	TGTGCCAGTAGTATCGGTAGCGGGAGCGGCTACGAGCAGTACTTC	CASSIGSGSGYEQYF
16	TRBV19	.	TRBJ2-3	.	TGTGCCAGTAGTATTCGTGGCGGGCCCAGCACAGATACGCAGTATTTT	CASSIRGGPSTDTQYF
15	TRBV7-9	.	TRBJ2-4	.	TGTGCCAGCAGCTTCGGCGGACTAGCCAAAAACATTCAGTACTTC	CASSFGGLAKNIQYF
14	TRBV6-5	.	TRBJ1-2	.	TGTGCCAGCAGTTCCGCTGGGCTGGGGAGTGGCTACACCTTC	CASSSAGLGSGYTF
16	TRBV9	TRBD2	TRBJ2-3	.	TGTGCCAGCAGCTCCCCAGCGGGAAGCCTCACAGATACGCAGTATTTT	CASSSPAGSLTDTQYF
14	TRBV30	TRBD2	TRBJ2-1	few	TGTGCCTGGAGCGGACTAGCTCGCTCGGGTGAGCAGTTCTTC	CAWSGLARSGEQFF
12	TRBV2	.	TRBJ1-2	.	TGTGCCAGCTTAGCAGGGAACTATGGCTACACCTTC	CASLAGNYGYTF
15	TRBV15	.	TRBJ2-3	once	TGTGCCACCAGCAGAGAACCGGGGGTGAGAGATACGCAGTATTTT	CATSREPGVRDTQYF
15	TRBV7-3	.	TRBJ2-2	.	TGTGCCAGCAGCTTATTTGGGGGCGCGTCCGGGGAGCTGTTTTTT	CASSLFGGASGELFF
12	TRBV11-1	.	TRBJ2-7	.	TGTGCCAGCAGCAGCGGGCTCTACGAGCAGTACTTC	CASSSGLYEQYF
14	TRBV5-8	TRBD1	TRBJ2-3	.	TGTGCCAGCAGCTTTTGGACAGGAACAGATACGCAGTATTTT	CASSFWTGTDTQYF
16	TRBV29-1	TRBD1	TRBJ1-2	.	TGCAGCGTTGATCCCATCGGGACAGGGGGCGACTATGGCTACACCTTC	CSVDPIGTGGDYGYTF
15	TRBV27	.	TRBJ2-6	.	TGTGCCAGCAGTCGGGGGACCTCAGGGGCCAACGTCCTGACTTTC	CASSRGTSGANVLTF
15	TRBV29-1	TRBD2	TRBJ2-3	.	TGCAGCGTCGGTCGACTAGCGGGAGGGACAGATACGCAGTATTTT	CSVGRLAGGTDTQYF
15	TRBV6-6	.	TRBJ1-4	once	TGTGCCAGCAGTTACCAGGGCGGGGGGGTAGAAAAACTGTTTTTT	CASSYQGGGVEKLFF
15	TRBV6-5	.	TRBJ2-3	.	TGTGCCAGCACCCACGACAGGCGCAACACAGATACGCAGTATTTT	CASTHDRRNTDTQYF
14	TRBV9	TRBD1	TRBJ1-1	.	TGTGCCAGCAGCTTGCAAACAGGGGACACTGAAGCTTTCTTT	CASSLQTGDTEAFF
15	TRBV7-6	.	TRBJ1-4	few	TGTGCCAGCAGCTTAGAGCCAGGGGTTAATGAAAAACTGTTTTTT	CASSLEPGVNEKLFF
15	TRBV18	.	TRBJ2-1	.	TGTGCCAGCTCACCACGAACAGAGAATCTGAATGAGCAGTTCTTC	CASSPRTENLNEQFF
14	TRBV4-3	TRBD2	TRBJ2-1	.	TGCGCCAGCAGCCAAGTTTTGGGGGGGGATGAGCAGTTCTTC	CASSQVLGGDEQFF
11	TRBV6-5	.	TRBJ2-1	few	TGTGCCAGCAGTTACGTTAGGGGGTGGTTCTTC	CASSYVRGWFF
14	TRBV7-2	.	TRBJ2-5	.	TGTGCCAGCAGCTCTCAAGGACAGAAAGAGACCCAGTACTTC	CASSSQGQKETQYF
15	TRBV7-9	TRBD1	TRBJ1-6	once	TGTTCCAGCAGCTTATCGGGACAGTATAATTCACCCCTCCACTTT	CSSSLSGQYNSPLHF
15	TRBV6-5	TRBD1	TRBJ2-7	.	TGTGCCAGCAGTGCTCCCGGGACAGGGGGTAGCGAGCAGTACTTC	CASSAPGTGGSEQYF
18	TRBV4-1	TRBD2	TRBJ2-1	once	TGCGCCAGCAGCCGAGGGACTAAATCCGCCCGGGGTGTTCATGAGCAGTTCTTC	CASSRGTKSARGVHEQFF
16	TRBV19	TRBD2	TRBJ2-1	.	TGTGCCAGTAGTATGATCCCTAGCGGGAAGTACAATGAGCAGTTCTTC	CASSMIPSGKYNEQFF
14	TRBV15	.	TRBJ1-2	few	TGTGCCACCAGCAGAGCACCAGGGGTCGATGGCTACACCTTC	CATSRAPGVDGYTF
12	TRBV18	.	TRBJ2-3	.	TGTGCCAGCTCACCCTTGGAGGATACGCAGTATTTT	CASSPLEDTQYF
13	TRBV7-9	TRBD1	TRBJ1-2	.	TGTGCCAGCAGCCCCGGGACAGGGAGTGGCTACACCTTC	CASSPGTGSGYTF
15	TRBV19	TRBD1	TRBJ2-1	.	TGTGCCAGTAGTATCCGCGACAGGGGCTACAATGAGCAGTTCTTC	CASSIRDRGYNEQFF
13	TRBV4-1	TRBD1	TRBJ1-1	.	TGCGCCAGCAGCTACAGGGGTTCTACTGAAGCTTTCTTT	CASSYRGSTEAFF
13	TRBV7-8	TRBD1	TRBJ2-7	few	TGTGCCAGCAGCATAGACAGGGGGCGGGGGCAGTACTTC	CASSIDRGRGQYF
14	TRBV7-2	.	TRBJ1-5	few	TGTGCCAGCAGCTCAGACAGAATCAATCAGCCCCAGCATTTT	CASSSDRINQPQHF
15	TRBV5-4	.	TRBJ2-7	few	TGTGCCAGCAGCTTGGATCGGGGTATGGTATACGAGCAGTACTTC	CASSLDRGMVYEQYF
15	TRBV28	TRBD2	TRBJ2-1	.	TGTGCCAGCAGTCCCTCCCGGGAGGTCCCTAATGAGCAGTTCTTC	CASSPSREVPNEQFF
17	TRBV7-9	TRBD1	TRBJ1-6	.	TGTGCCAGCAGCTTAGTGAAGGACAGGGAGGGAAGTTCACCCCTCCACTTT	CASSLVKDREGSSPLHF
16	TRBV21-1	.	TRBJ2-7	.	TGTGCCATCAGCACCAGACAGGGTTTATTTTCCTACGAGCAGTACTTC	CAISTRQGLFSYEQYF
14	TRBV5-6	.	TRBJ2-3	.	TGTGCCAGCAGCCCGGAATACCCGGGGGATACGCAGTATTTT	CASSPEYPGDTQYF
17	TRBV5-6	.	TRBJ1-2	.	TGTGCCAGCAGCGTTGGCGGGAGCTTCGCTCCTAACTATGGCTACACCTTC	CASSVGGSFAPNYGYTF
15	TRBV7-9	TRBD1	TRBJ1-1	once	TGTGCCAGCAGCTTGGGACAGGGCGAGAACACTGAAGCTTTCTTT	CASSLGQGENTEAFF
16	TRBV5-4	TRBD1	TRBJ1-6	.	TGTGCCAGCAGACTGAACAGGGGTTCCTATAATTCACCCCTCCACTTT	CASRLNRGSYNSPLHF
18	TRBV2	.	TRBJ1-5	.	TGTGCCAGCAGTGAGAAGACAAGGTCAGGATATAGCAATCAGCCCCAGCATTTT	CASSEKTRSGYSNQPQHF